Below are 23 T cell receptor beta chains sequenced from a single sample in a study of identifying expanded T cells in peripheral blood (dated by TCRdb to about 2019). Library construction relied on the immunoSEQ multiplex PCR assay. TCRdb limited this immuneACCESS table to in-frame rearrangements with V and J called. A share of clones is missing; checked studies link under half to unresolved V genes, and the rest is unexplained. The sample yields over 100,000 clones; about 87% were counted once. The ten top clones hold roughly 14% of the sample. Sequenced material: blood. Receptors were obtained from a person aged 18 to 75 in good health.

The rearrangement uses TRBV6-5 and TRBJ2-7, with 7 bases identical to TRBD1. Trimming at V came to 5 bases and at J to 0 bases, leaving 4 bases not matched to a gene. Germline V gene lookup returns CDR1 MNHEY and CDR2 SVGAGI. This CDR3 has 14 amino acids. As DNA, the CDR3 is TGTGCCAGCAGTAAGGGGACAGCCTCCTACGAGCAGTACTTC. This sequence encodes CASSKGTASYEQYF.

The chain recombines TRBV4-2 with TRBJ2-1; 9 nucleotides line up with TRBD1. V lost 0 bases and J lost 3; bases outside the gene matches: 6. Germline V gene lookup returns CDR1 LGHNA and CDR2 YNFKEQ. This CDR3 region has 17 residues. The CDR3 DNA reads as TGTGCCAGCAGCCAAGAATCCGGGACAGGGTTCTACAATGAGCAGTTCTTC. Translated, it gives CASSQESGTGFYNEQFF.

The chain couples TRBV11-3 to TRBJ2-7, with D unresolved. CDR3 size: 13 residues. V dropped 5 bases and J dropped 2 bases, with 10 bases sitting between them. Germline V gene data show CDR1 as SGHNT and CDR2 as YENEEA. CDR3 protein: CASSLGPTYEQYF. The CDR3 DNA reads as TGTGCCAGCAGCCTCGGACCAACCTACGAGCAGTACTTC.

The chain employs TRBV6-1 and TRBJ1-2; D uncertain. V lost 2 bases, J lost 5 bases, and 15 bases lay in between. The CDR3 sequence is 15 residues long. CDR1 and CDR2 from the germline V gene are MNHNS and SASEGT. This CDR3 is CASSENVYSGYGYTF. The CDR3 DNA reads TGTGCCAGCAGTGAAAATGTGTACAGTGGGTATGGCTACACCTTC.

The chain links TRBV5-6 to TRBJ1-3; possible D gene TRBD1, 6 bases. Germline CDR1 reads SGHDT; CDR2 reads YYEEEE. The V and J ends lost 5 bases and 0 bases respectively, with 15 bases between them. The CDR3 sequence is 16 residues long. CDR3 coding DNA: TGTGCCAGCAGAGGGTTGGGGGGCGCCTCTGGAAACACCATATATTTT. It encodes CASRGLGGASGNTIYF.

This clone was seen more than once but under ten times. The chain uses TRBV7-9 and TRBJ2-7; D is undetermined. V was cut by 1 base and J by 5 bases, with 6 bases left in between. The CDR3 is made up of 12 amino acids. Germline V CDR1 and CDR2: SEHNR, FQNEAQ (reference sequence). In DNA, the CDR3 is TGTGCCAGCAGCTTAGGGCGGAACGAGCAGTACTTC. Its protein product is CASSLGRNEQYF. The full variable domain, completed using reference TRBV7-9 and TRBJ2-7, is DTGVSQNPRHKITKRGQNVTFRCDPISEHNRLYWYRQTLGQGPEFLTYFQNEAQLEKSRLLSDRFSAERPKGSFSTLEIQRTEQGDSAMYLCASSLGRNEQYFGPGTRLTVT.

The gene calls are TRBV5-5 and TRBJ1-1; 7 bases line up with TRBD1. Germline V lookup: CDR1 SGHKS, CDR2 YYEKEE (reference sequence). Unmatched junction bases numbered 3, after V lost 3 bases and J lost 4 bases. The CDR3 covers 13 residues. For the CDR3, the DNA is TGTGCCAGCAGCTCGACAGGGACCACTGAAGCTTTCTTT. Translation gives CASSSTGTTEAFF.

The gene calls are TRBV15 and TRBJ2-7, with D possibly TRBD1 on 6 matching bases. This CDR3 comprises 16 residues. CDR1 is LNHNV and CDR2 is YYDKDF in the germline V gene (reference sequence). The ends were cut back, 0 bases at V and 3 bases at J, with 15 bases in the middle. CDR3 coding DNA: TGTGCCACCAGCAGAGACAGGGGAACCCCCAACTACGAGCAGTACTTC. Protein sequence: CATSRDRGTPNYEQYF.

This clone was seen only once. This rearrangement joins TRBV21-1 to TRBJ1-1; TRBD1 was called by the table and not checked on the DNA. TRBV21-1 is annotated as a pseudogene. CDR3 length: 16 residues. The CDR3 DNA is TGTGCCAGCAGCATGACAGGTGCCCGCCTGAACACTGAAGCTTTCTTT. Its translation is CASSMTGARLNTEAFF.

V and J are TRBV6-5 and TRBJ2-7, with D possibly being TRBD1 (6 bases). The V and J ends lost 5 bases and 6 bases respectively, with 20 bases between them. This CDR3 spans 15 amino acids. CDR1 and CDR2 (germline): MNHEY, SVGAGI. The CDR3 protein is CASSTLHRDLSEQYF. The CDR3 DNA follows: TGTGCCAGCAGTACCCTCCACAGGGACCTATCCGAGCAGTACTTC.

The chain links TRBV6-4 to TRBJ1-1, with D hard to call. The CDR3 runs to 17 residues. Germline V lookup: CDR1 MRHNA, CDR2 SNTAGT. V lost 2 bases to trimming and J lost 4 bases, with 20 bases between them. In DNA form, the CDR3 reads TGTGCCAGCAGTGACACTCGGGGAGCCGGGAAAACCACTGAAGCTTTCTTT. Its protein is CASSDTRGAGKTTEAFF.

CDR3 sequence (DNA): TGTGCCAGCAGCTCCACGGAGAGCTTCTATGGCTACACCTTC. This sequence encodes CASSSTESFYGYTF. The rearrangement uses TRBV11-3 and TRBJ1-2; no clear D gene. V was pared by 4 bases and J by 4 bases, with 13 bases between. Germline V gives CDR1 SGHNT, CDR2 YENEEA. CDR3 size: 14 residues.

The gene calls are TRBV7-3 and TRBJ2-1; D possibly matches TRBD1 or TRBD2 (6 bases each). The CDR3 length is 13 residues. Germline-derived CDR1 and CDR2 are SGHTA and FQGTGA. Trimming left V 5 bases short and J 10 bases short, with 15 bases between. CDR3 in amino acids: CASSRDSGGEQFF. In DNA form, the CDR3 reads TGTGCCAGCAGCCGGGACTCCGGGGGCGAGCAGTTCTTC.

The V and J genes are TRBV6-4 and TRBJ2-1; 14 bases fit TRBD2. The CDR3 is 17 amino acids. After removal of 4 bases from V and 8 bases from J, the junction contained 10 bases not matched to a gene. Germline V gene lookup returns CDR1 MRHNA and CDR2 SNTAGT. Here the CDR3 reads CASSGRGLAGVEDEQFF. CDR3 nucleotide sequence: TGTGCCAGCAGTGGGAGGGGACTAGCGGGGGTCGAGGATGAGCAGTTCTTC.

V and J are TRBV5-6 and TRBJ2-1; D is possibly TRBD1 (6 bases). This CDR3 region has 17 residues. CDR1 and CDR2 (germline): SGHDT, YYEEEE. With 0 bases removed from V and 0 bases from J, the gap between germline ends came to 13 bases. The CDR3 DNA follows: TGTGCCAGCAGCTTGGAGGGGGACATAAGCTCCTACAATGAGCAGTTCTTC. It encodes CASSLEGDISSYNEQFF.

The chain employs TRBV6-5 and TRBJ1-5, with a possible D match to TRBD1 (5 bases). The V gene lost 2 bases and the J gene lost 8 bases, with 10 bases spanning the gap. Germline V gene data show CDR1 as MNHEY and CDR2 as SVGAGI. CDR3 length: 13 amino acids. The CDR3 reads CASSYRGEEPQHF. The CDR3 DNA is TGTGCCAGCAGTTACAGGGGAGAGGAGCCCCAGCATTTT.

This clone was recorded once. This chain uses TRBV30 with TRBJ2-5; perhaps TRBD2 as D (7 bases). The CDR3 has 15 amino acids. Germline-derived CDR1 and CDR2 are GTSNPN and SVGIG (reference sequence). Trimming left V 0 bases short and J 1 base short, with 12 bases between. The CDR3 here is CAWSVGGGSQETQYF. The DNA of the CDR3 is TGTGCCTGGAGTGTAGGGGGGGGGTCCCAAGAGACCCAGTACTTC. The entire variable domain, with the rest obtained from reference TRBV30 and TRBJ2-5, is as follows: SQTIHQWPATLVQPVGSPLSLECTVEGTSNPNLYWYRQAAGRGLQLLFYSVGIGQISSEVPQNLSASRPQDRQFILSSKKLLLSDSGFYLCAWSVGGGSQETQYFGPGTRLLVL.

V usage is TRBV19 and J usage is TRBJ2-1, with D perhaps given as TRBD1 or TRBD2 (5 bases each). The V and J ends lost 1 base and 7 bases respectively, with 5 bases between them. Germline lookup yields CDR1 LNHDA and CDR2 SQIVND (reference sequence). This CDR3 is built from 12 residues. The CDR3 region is CASSIGGNEQFF. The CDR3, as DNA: TGTGCCAGTAGTATAGGGGGGAATGAGCAGTTCTTC. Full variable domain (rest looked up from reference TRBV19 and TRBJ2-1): DGGITQSPKYLFRKEGQNVTLSCEQNLNHDAMYWYRQDPGQGLRLIYYSQIVNDFQKGDIAEGYSVSREKKESFPLTVTSAQKNPTAFYLCASSIGGNEQFFGPGTRLTVL.

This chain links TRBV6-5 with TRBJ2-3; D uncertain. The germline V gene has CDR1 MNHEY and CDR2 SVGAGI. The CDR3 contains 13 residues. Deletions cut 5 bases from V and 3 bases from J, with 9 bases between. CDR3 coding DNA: TGTGCCAGCAGTAGCTCGTCGACAGATACGCAGTATTTT. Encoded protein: CASSSSSTDTQYF.

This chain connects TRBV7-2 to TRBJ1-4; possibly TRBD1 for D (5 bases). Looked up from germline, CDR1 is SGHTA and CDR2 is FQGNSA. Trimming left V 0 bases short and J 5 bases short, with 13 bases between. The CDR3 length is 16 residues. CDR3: CASSLAGTQGNEKLFF. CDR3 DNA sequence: TGTGCCAGCAGCTTAGCCGGGACCCAAGGAAATGAAAAACTGTTTTTT.

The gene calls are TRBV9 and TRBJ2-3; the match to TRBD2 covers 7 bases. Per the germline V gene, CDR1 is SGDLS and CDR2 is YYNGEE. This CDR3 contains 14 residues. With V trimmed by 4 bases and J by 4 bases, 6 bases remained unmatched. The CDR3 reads CASSLGLVADTQYF. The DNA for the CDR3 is TGTGCCAGCAGCCTTGGACTAGTCGCAGATACGCAGTATTTT.

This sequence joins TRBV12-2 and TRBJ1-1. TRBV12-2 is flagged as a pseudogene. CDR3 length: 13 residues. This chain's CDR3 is CASRSGGNTEAFF. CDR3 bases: TGTGCAAGTCGCTCTGGGGGGAACACTGAAGCTTTCTTT.

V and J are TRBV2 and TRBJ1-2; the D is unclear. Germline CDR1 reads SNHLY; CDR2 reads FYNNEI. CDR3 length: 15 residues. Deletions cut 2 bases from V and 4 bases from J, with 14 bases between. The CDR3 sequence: CASSEFSTGAYGYTF. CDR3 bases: TGTGCCAGCAGTGAATTTTCGACGGGCGCCTATGGCTACACCTTC.